The 27 T cell receptor beta chains listed next were all sequenced from one sample in a study of blood T cell repertoires in COVID-19. Here immunoSEQ multiplex PCR was the method, and the copy in TCRdb shows in-frame clones only, minus some. The sample shows a few hundred thousand clones, approximately 90% of them seen only once. The sequenced sample was peripheral blood. The source is a woman in her forties or fifties with COVID-19, enrolled during active disease.

CDR3 protein: CASSPSPLSYEQYF. CDR3 DNA: TGTGCCAGCTCACCTAGCCCACTCTCCTACGAGCAGTACTTC. The chain carries TRBV18 and TRBJ2-7; D remains unclear. CDR1 and CDR2 (germline): KGHSH, LQKENI. This CDR3 region has 14 residues. V was cut by 3 bases and J by 0 bases, with 9 bases left in between.

The rearrangement links TRBV2 to TRBJ1-4; no reliable D call. Germline V lookup: CDR1 SNHLY, CDR2 FYNNEI. V dropped 1 base and J dropped 5 bases, with 11 bases sitting between them. The CDR3 runs 15 residues. CDR3 sequence (DNA): TGTGCCAGCAGTGAAGATGGCAGGCTAAATGAAAAACTGTTTTTT. It encodes CASSEDGRLNEKLFF.

The chain uses TRBV6-1 and TRBJ1-5, with D possibly matching TRBD1 (5 bases). The CDR3 has 12 amino acids. Germline-derived CDR1 and CDR2 are MNHNS and SASEGT. V lost 6 bases to trimming and J lost 11 bases, with 14 bases between them. The CDR3 spells CASSREKGAQHF. The DNA for the CDR3 is TGTGCCAGCAGCCGGGAGAAAGGGGCCCAGCATTTT.

This sequence joins TRBV19 and TRBJ1-1, with D perhaps matching TRBD1 (5 bases). CDR1 and CDR2 from the germline V gene are LNHDA and SQIVND (reference sequence). The CDR3 runs 15 residues. V dropped 6 bases and J dropped 5 bases, with 19 bases sitting between them. CDR3 coding DNA: TGTGCCAGTAGCCAAGGAGCGGGGGGATGGACTGAAGCTTTCTTT. This gives the protein CASSQGAGGWTEAFF.

The chain employs TRBV28 and TRBJ2-2; 13 bases fit TRBD2. The CDR3 length is 17 residues. The germline V gene has CDR1 MDHEN and CDR2 SYDVKM. Trimming removed 4 bases from V and 8 bases from J; junction bases left unmatched: 10. CDR3 sequence (DNA): TGTGCCAGCAGTTACAGCGGACTAGCGGGAGTGACGGGGGAGCTGTTTTTT. Translating it yields CASSYSGLAGVTGELFF.

The chain joins TRBV11-3 to TRBJ2-1; 8 nucleotides align to TRBD2. The germline V gene encodes CDR1 SGHNT and CDR2 YENEEA. The CDR3 is 16 amino acids. V was pared by 5 bases and J by 0 bases, with 6 bases of the junction left unmatched. CDR3 loop: CASSLIAGSSYNEQFF. CDR3 nucleotide sequence: TGTGCCAGCAGCCTAATAGCGGGAAGCTCCTACAATGAGCAGTTCTTC.

The chain links TRBV18 to TRBJ2-2; 8 positions agree with TRBD2. CDR1 is KGHSH and CDR2 is LQKENI in the germline V gene. The length of the CDR3 is 16 residues. V gave up 3 bases and J gave up 0 bases; unmatched junction bases: 3. The CDR3 is CASSPQGLANTGELFF. The CDR3 coding sequence is TGTGCCAGCTCACCGCAGGGACTAGCGAACACCGGGGAGCTGTTTTTT.

The chain has TRBV5-1 and TRBJ2-4; possibly TRBD2 for D (5 bases). The length of the CDR3 is 14 residues. Germline values: CDR1 SGHRS, CDR2 YFSETQ. V was trimmed by 0 bases and J by 7 bases, leaving 11 bases between them. The CDR3 region is CASSLGRDWNIQYF. The CDR3 nucleotides are TGCGCCAGCAGCTTGGGCCGGGATTGGAACATTCAGTACTTC.

This chain uses TRBV29-1 with TRBJ2-2, with 7 bases identical to TRBD1. CDR1 is SQVTM, CDR2 ANQGSEA, per germline. CDR3 length: 13 amino acids. The junction had 4 bases not matched to a gene; V was cut back by 3 bases and J by 6 bases. The CDR3 protein is CSVDRGSSGELFF. The CDR3 DNA follows: TGCAGCGTTGACAGGGGGAGCTCCGGGGAGCTGTTTTTT.

J is TRBJ2-3 and V is TRBV7-2; 9 bases are shared with TRBD2. The CDR3 has 16 residues. CDR1 SGHTA and CDR2 FQGNSA come from the germline V gene. The V gene end was trimmed by 1 base and the J gene end by 1 base; junction bases not matched to a gene: 3. The CDR3 spells CASSLVAGGGTDTQYF. The CDR3 DNA reads TGTGCCAGCAGCTTAGTCGCGGGAGGGGGCACAGATACGCAGTATTTT. The whole variable domain, remainder taken from reference TRBV7-2 and TRBJ2-3, is GAGVSQSPSNKVTEKGKDVELRCDPISGHTALYWYRQSLGQGLEFLIYFQGNSAPDKSGLPSDRFSAERTGGSVSTLTIQRTQQEDSAVYLCASSLVAGGGTDTQYFGPGTRLTVL.

A single count supports this clone. This chain connects TRBV5-1 to TRBJ2-1; tentative D call: TRBD1 (6 bases). V dropped 2 bases and J dropped 6 bases, with 6 bases sitting between them. Germline-derived CDR1 and CDR2 are SGHRS and YFSETQ. The CDR3 spans 12 residues. DNA of the CDR3: TGCGCCAGCAGCTTACAGGGCAATGAGCAGTTCTTC. Its translation: CASSLQGNEQFF.

The V gene is TRBV7-2, the J gene TRBJ1-1, with 9 bases matching TRBD1. Unmatched junction bases numbered 8, after V lost 5 bases and J lost 4 bases. CDR1 and CDR2 (germline): SGHTA, FQGNSA. CDR3 length: 15 amino acids. The CDR3 DNA is TGTGCCAGCAGCCAGGGGGGGACAGGGAGCACTGAAGCTTTCTTT. Its translation: CASSQGGTGSTEAFF.

The chain joins TRBV7-8 to TRBJ2-3; 7 bases agree with TRBD2. J was trimmed by 2 bases and V by 5 bases; bases with no gene match: 10. The CDR3 is 16 amino acids. Germline V gene data show CDR1 as SGHVS and CDR2 as FQNEAQ. The CDR3 nucleotides read TGTGCCAGCAGCCAAATTGGGGGGGTTTACACAGATACGCAGTATTTT. This codes for CASSQIGGVYTDTQYF. Looking up the rest from reference TRBV7-8 and TRBJ2-3 gives the full variable domain: GAGVSQSPRYKVAKRGQDVALRCDPISGHVSLFWYQQALGQGPEFLTYFQNEAQLDKSGLPSDRFFAERPEGSVSTLKIQRTQQEDSAVYLCASSQIGGVYTDTQYFGPGTRLTVL.

This chain connects TRBV5-1 to TRBJ2-3, with 7 bases lining up with TRBD2. The CDR3 is made up of 14 amino acids. The ends lost 9 bases at V and 0 bases at J; junction bases unmatched: 7. Looked up from germline, CDR1 is SGHRS and CDR2 is YFSETQ. The CDR3 DNA sequence: TGCGCCACCAACAGCGGGGACAGCACAGATACGCAGTATTTT. This translates into CATNSGDSTDTQYF.

The chain couples TRBV18 to TRBJ1-1, with D uncertain. The CDR3 has 13 amino acids. V lost 3 bases, J lost 4 bases, and 9 bases lay in between. Germline loops: CDR1 KGHSH, CDR2 LQKENI. The CDR3 sequence: CASSPEEGTEAFF. CDR3 coding DNA: TGTGCCAGCTCACCGGAGGAGGGCACTGAAGCTTTCTTT.

This chain joins TRBV7-9 and TRBJ2-1, with TRBD2 matching over 12 bases. The length of the CDR3 is 15 residues. Germline V gene lookup returns CDR1 SEHNR and CDR2 FQNEAQ (reference sequence). The J segment lost 6 bases and the V segment lost 5 bases, leaving 5 bases of the junction unmatched. DNA of the CDR3: TGTGCCAGCAGCCCGACTAGCGGGAGCCTCAATGAGCAGTTCTTC. Protein sequence: CASSPTSGSLNEQFF.

This clone appeared a single time. This chain connects TRBV6-5 to TRBJ2-3; weak D call: TRBD2 (7 bases). Deletions cut 2 bases from V and 2 bases from J, with 14 bases between. Germline CDR1 is MNHEY and CDR2 is SVGAGI. CDR3 length: 16 amino acids. The chain's CDR3 is CASSYGGGYNTDTQYF. The DNA for the CDR3 is TGTGCCAGCAGTTACGGGGGGGGCTACAACACAGATACGCAGTATTTT.

The chain recombines TRBV30 with TRBJ2-1; TRBD2 agrees at 7 bases. CDR3 length equals 16 residues. Germline-derived CDR1 and CDR2 are GTSNPN and SVGIG (reference sequence). The J segment lost 0 bases and the V segment lost 0 bases, leaving 5 bases of the junction unmatched. Here the CDR3 reads CAWSVPLAASYNEQFF. In DNA, the CDR3 is TGTGCCTGGAGTGTCCCCCTAGCGGCCTCCTACAATGAGCAGTTCTTC.

The V call is TRBV6-5, the J call TRBJ1-3, with 8 bases matching TRBD1. Germline lookup yields CDR1 MNHEY and CDR2 SVGAGI. V trimming: 6 bases; J trimming: 4 bases; junction bases outside the gene matches: 5. The CDR3 is 14 amino acids. This chain's CDR3 is CASRTGAWGNTIYF. CDR3 DNA sequence: TGTGCCAGCAGGACAGGGGCGTGGGGAAACACCATATATTTT.

The CDR3 bases are TGTGCCAGCTCAACAGGGTTGAACACTGAAGCTTTCTTT. The encoded protein is CASSTGLNTEAFF. J is TRBJ1-1 and V is TRBV18; D is perhaps TRBD1 (6 bases). Germline V gene lookup returns CDR1 KGHSH and CDR2 LQKENI. CDR3 length: 13 residues. The ends were cut back, 5 bases at V and 0 bases at J, with 7 bases in the middle.

This chain uses TRBV27 with TRBJ2-3; 7 bases are shared with TRBD1. Per germline, CDR1 MNHEY and CDR2 SMNVEV (reference sequence). The CDR3 totals 19 residues. V lost 5 bases and J lost 2; bases outside the gene matches: 19. Here the CDR3 DNA reads TGTGCCAGCAGTCTCAACAGGGGCTCGTTTTTCGTCCCCACAGATACGCAGTATTTT. This encodes CASSLNRGSFFVPTDTQYF.

The chain joins TRBV6-5 to TRBJ1-5; D may be TRBD1 (5 bases). V lost 10 bases to trimming and J lost 0 bases, with 16 bases between them. CDR1 MNHEY and CDR2 SVGAGI come from the germline V gene. There are 15 residues in the CDR3. Here the CDR3 reads CAIEYQGNSNQPQHF. DNA of the CDR3: TGTGCCATCGAGTATCAGGGAAATAGCAATCAGCCCCAGCATTTT.

This clone is a singleton in its sample. The J gene is TRBJ2-1, the V gene TRBV7-6; tentatively, D is TRBD2 (5 bases). CDR1 is SGHVS and CDR2 is FNYEAQ in the germline V gene. V was cut by 0 bases and J by 5 bases, with 14 bases left in between. The CDR3 totals 16 residues. The DNA for the CDR3 is TGTGCCAGCAGCTTAGCGCCTCGGGAACCTGACAATGAGCAGTTCTTC. Its translation: CASSLAPREPDNEQFF. Variable domain in full (rest from reference TRBV7-6 and TRBJ2-1): GAGVSQSPRYKVTKRGQDVALRCDPISGHVSLYWYRQALGQGPEFLTYFNYEAQQDKSGLPNDRFSAERPEGSISTLTIQRTEQRDSAMYRCASSLAPREPDNEQFFGPGTRLTVL.

This chain links TRBV4-2 with TRBJ1-3, with 8 bases lining up with TRBD1. The CDR3 totals 18 residues. The V gene's germline CDR1 is LGHNA and CDR2 YNFKEQ. Unmatched junction bases numbered 12, after V lost 5 bases and J lost 0 bases. The chain's CDR3 is CASSDRTGWSTSGNTIYF. The CDR3, as DNA: TGTGCCAGCAGCGACAGGACAGGGTGGTCAACCTCTGGAAACACCATATATTTT.

The V and J genes are TRBV5-8 and TRBJ2-1; TRBD1 agrees at 8 bases. This CDR3 region has 16 residues. The germline gives CDR1 SGHTS, CDR2 YDEGEE. The V segment lost 5 bases and the J segment 3 bases; nucleotides outside the gene matches: 10. In DNA form, the CDR3 reads TGTGCCAGCAGTGGGATGGGACAGGCGCTCTACAATGAGCAGTTCTTC. Translated: CASSGMGQALYNEQFF. Full variable domain (rest looked up from reference TRBV5-8 and TRBJ2-1): EAGVTQSPTHLIKTRGQQATLRCSPISGHTSVYWYQQALGLGLQFLLWYDEGEERNRGNFPPRFSGRQFPNYSSELNVNALELEDSALYLCASSGMGQALYNEQFFGPGTRLTVL.

V is TRBV27 and J is TRBJ2-7; 9 bases fit TRBD1. The CDR3 runs to 15 residues. V shed 5 bases and J 2 bases; nucleotides not matched to a gene: 7. Germline CDR1 and CDR2: MNHEY and SMNVEV (reference sequence). CDR3 amino acids: CASSTGTGIPYEQYF. The CDR3 nucleotides are TGTGCCAGCAGTACCGGGACAGGGATCCCCTACGAGCAGTACTTC.

This sequence joins TRBV5-1 and TRBJ2-3; 12 bases fit TRBD2. After removal of 1 base from V and 0 bases from J, the junction contained 12 bases not matched to a gene. The CDR3 covers 20 residues. Germline values: CDR1 SGHRS, CDR2 YFSETQ. This CDR3 reads CASSLTATLAGGPSTDTQYF. CDR3 nucleotides: TGCGCCAGCAGCTTGACGGCAACACTAGCGGGAGGCCCTAGCACAGATACGCAGTATTTT.